A selection of T cell receptor beta chains follows, all from one sample in a study of cytomegalovirus exposure and HLA in healthy donors. Assay: immunoSEQ multiplex PCR; the TCRdb copy retains only in-frame clones and omits some. The sample lists approximately 51,000 clones; roughly four fifths were seen once. Sequencing was carried out using PBMCs. The receptor set was obtained from a boy aged 10-17 years in good health and CMV-seropositive. CDR3s include the opening cysteine and the closing phenylalanine or tryptophan. D genes are given only for firm matches. Only part of the rows carry a size: once, few, many, or a class if the clone is expanded.

>NA|NA|TRBV18|TRBJ2-5
TGTGCCAGCTCACTACAAGAGACCCAGTACTTC
CASSLQETQYF
>NA|NA|TRBV16|TRBJ1-5
TGTGCCAGCAGCCGGGCAGGGATGAATCAGCCCCAGCATTTT
CASSRAGMNQPQHF
>TRBD1|few|TRBV6-1|TRBJ1-5
TGTGCCAGCAGCGGACAGGTTTTTAGCAATCAGCCCCAGCATTTT
CASSGQVFSNQPQHF
>NA|NA|TRBV6-5|TRBJ1-4
TGTGCCAGCAGTTACCTCGGTACTAATGAAAAACTGTTTTTT
CASSYLGTNEKLFF
>NA|NA|TRBV10-2|TRBJ2-3
TGCGCCAGCACTCTAACAGATACGCAGTATTTT
CASTLTDTQYF
>NA|NA|TRBV6-1|TRBJ1-5
TGTGCCAGCAGTGGACAGCATAGCAATCAGCCCCAGCATTTT
CASSGQHSNQPQHF
>TRBD2|once|TRBV7-9|TRBJ2-2
TGTGCCAGCAGCTCGCGGGGGGGGACCGGGGAGCTGTTTTTT
CASSSRGGTGELFF
>NA|NA|TRBV6-5|TRBJ1-3
TGTGCCAGCCGTAACAGGCGGACTGGAAACACCATATATTTT
CASRNRRTGNTIYF
>TRBD1|NA|TRBV6-1|TRBJ1-2
TGTGCCAGCAGTTTCCGGACAGGGAATGGCTACACCTTC
CASSFRTGNGYTF
>TRBD1|NA|TRBV2|TRBJ2-4
TGTGCCAGTTGGACAGGGGTCGGGGCCAAAAACATTCAGTACTTC
CASWTGVGAKNIQYF
>NA|NA|TRBV7-2|TRBJ2-1
TGTGCCAGCGGGAGTACATCGAGCAATGAGCAGTTCTTC
CASGSTSSNEQFF
>NA|NA|TRBV5-1|TRBJ1-2
TGCGCCAGCAGCTTGCGGGGGGGTCCGCATGGCTACACCTTC
CASSLRGGPHGYTF
>TRBD1|NA|TRBV7-9|TRBJ1-2
TGTTCCAGCAGCACCCGACAGGGAAACTATGGCTACACCTTC
CSSSTRQGNYGYTF
>NA|NA|TRBV12-5|TRBJ2-3
TGTGCTAGTGGTCCCGACTCCTTCAGAGATACGCAGTATTTT
CASGPDSFRDTQYF
>TRBD2|NA|TRBV9|TRBJ2-7
TGTGCCAGCAGCGTAGGAGGACTAGCGGGGAGCGAGCAGTACTTC
CASSVGGLAGSEQYF
>NA|NA|TRBV5-4|TRBJ1-2
TGTGCCAGCAGGAGGAGCGGGTATAACGGCTACACCTTC
CASRRSGYNGYTF
>TRBD1|few|TRBV6-1|TRBJ2-2
TGTGCCAGCAGGGACAATTACAGGGGAACCGGGGAGCTGTTTTTT
CASRDNYRGTGELFF
>NA|once|TRBV27|TRBJ1-2
TGTGCCAGCAGTCCCCGGGGACAAGAAGGCTATGGCTACACCTTC
CASSPRGQEGYGYTF
>NA|NA|TRBV27|TRBJ2-7
TGTGCCAGCAGTTCGGGTCCTCGATACGAGCAGTACTTC
CASSSGPRYEQYF
>NA|NA|TRBV7-2|TRBJ2-3
TGTGCCAGCAGCTTAGCAGCGCTCGATGGAGATACGCAGTATTTT
CASSLAALDGDTQYF
>TRBD1|NA|TRBV18|TRBJ2-7
TGTGCCAGCTCTTTTTTCGACAGGGGGGAGTACGAGCAGTACTTC
CASSFFDRGEYEQYF
>NA|NA|TRBV27|TRBJ1-1
TGTGCCAGCAGATTCAGGGTGGGGGGCACTGAAGCTTTCTTT
CASRFRVGGTEAFF
>TRBD1|NA|TRBV6-1|TRBJ1-5
TGTGCCAGCAGTGAACTCGACGGGACAGATCAGCCCCAGCATTTT
CASSELDGTDQPQHF
>NA|NA|TRBV15|TRBJ1-3
TGTGCCACCAGCAGAGATAAGGGAGTCGGGAACACCATATATTTT
CATSRDKGVGNTIYF
>NA|NA|TRBV11-3|TRBJ2-3
TGTGCCAGCAGCTTAGGAGGGTTCGATACGCAGTATTTT
CASSLGGFDTQYF
>NA|NA|TRBV27|TRBJ1-5
TGTGCCAGCAGTTTAGTACCCTATAGCAATCAGCCCCAGCATTTT
CASSLVPYSNQPQHF
>NA|NA|TRBV2|TRBJ2-6
TGTGCCAGCAGTCGCGGCGTCTCTGGGGCCAACGTCCTGACTTTC
CASSRGVSGANVLTF
>NA|NA|TRBV29-1|TRBJ2-3
TGCAGCGCCACAGGGTCTGGCACAGATACGCAGTATTTT
CSATGSGTDTQYF
>TRBD2|NA|TRBV4-2|TRBJ2-1
TGTGCCAGCAGCCAGACCGGGACTAGCGCCAATGAGCAGTTCTTC
CASSQTGTSANEQFF
>TRBD1|NA|TRBV5-1|TRBJ2-7
TGCGCCAGCAGCTTGGGGACAGGGATTTACGAGCAGTACTTC
CASSLGTGIYEQYF
>NA|NA|TRBV6-1|TRBJ2-3
TGTGCCAGCGCAACCCTTCGGGGGATGTCGGATACGCAGTATTTT
CASATLRGMSDTQYF
>NA|NA|TRBV6-1|TRBJ2-4
TGTGCCATCTATCCTCCAGGCCTAGCCAAAAACATTCAGTACTTC
CAIYPPGLAKNIQYF
>NA|once|TRBV7-2|TRBJ1-6
TGTGCCAGCACTCCGCAGGCCAATTCCAATTCACCCCTCCACTTT
CASTPQANSNSPLHF
>NA|NA|TRBV6-1|TRBJ2-3
TGTGCCAGCAGTGACCAAGAATGGGAGGCCACGGATACGCAGTATTTT
CASSDQEWEATDTQYF
>NA|NA|TRBV6-1|TRBJ1-2
TGTGCCAGCAGTGAAGTGGCAGCTAACTATGGCTACACCTTC
CASSEVAANYGYTF
>TRBD2|NA|TRBV27|TRBJ2-1
TGTGCCAGCAGTCAGCTAGCGGGGGCCAACAATGAGCAGTTCTTC
CASSQLAGANNEQFF
>NA|NA|TRBV11-2|TRBJ2-5
TGTGCCAGCAGCCCCTTTCCGGGAACTGAGGGGACCCAGTACTTC
CASSPFPGTEGTQYF
>NA|NA|TRBV18|TRBJ2-1
TGTGCCAGCTCACCGCAGGGGAGCTCCTACAATGAGCAGTTCTTC
CASSPQGSSYNEQFF
>TRBD1|NA|TRBV7-8|TRBJ1-1
TGTGCCAGCAGCTTGGCCGGGACAGGGTATACTGAAGCTTTCTTT
CASSLAGTGYTEAFF
>NA|NA|TRBV11-1|TRBJ2-5
TGTGCCAGCAGCTACGTAGCGTGGCAAGAGACCCAGTACTTC
CASSYVAWQETQYF
>NA|NA|TRBV27|TRBJ2-7
TGTGCCAGCAGTTTGACGGAGGAATACGAGCAGTACTTC
CASSLTEEYEQYF
>NA|NA|TRBV6-5|TRBJ1-1
TGTGCCAGCAGTGCGGGCCCTGAAGCTTTCTTT
CASSAGPEAFF
>NA|NA|TRBV4-2|TRBJ1-2
TGTGCCAGCAGCCAAGACACGACCAGGGCAAACTATGGCTACACCTTC
CASSQDTTRANYGYTF